The present T cell receptor (beta chain) was sequenced within a study of PD-1 blockade in classical Hodgkin lymphoma. Per germline, CDR1 SGHRS and CDR2 YFSETQ. Trimming removed 0 bases at V and 0 bases at J, with 7 bases between. This CDR3 comprises 16 residues. Clones were sequenced by immunoSEQ multiplex PCR, and TCRdb holds only the in-frame ones, with some missing. The data contain 38,000 or so clones, almost 70% of them singletons. Every patient relapsed after autologous stem cell transplantation, and brentuximab vedotin exposure varied. The rearrangement joins TRBV5-1 to TRBJ1-6, with unresolved D. Material: peripheral blood mononuclear cells (PBMCs), obtained before the second cycle of nivolumab. The receptor was isolated from a human donor with classical Hodgkin lymphoma. As DNA, the CDR3 is TGCGCCAGCAGCTTGGACGGGCTCTCCTATAATTCACCCCTCCACTTT. This translates into CASSLDGLSYNSPLHF.